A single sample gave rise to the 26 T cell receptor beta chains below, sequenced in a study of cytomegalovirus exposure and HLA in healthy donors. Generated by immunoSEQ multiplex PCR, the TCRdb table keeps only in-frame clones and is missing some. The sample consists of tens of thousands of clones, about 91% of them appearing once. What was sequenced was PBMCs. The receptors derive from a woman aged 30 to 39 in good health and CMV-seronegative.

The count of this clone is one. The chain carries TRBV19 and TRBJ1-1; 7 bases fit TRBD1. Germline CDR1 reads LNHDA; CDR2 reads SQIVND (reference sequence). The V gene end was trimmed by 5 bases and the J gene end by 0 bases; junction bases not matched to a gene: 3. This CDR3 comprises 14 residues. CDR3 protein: CASSPQGLNTEAFF. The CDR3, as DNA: TGTGCCAGTAGTCCACAGGGGCTGAACACTGAAGCTTTCTTT.

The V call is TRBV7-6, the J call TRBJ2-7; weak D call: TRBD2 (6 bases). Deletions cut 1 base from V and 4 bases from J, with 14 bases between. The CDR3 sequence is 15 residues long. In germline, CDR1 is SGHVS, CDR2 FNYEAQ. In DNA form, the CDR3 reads TGTGCCAGCAGCTTAGACGCCGGGAGAGCATACGAGCAGTACTTC. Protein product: CASSLDAGRAYEQYF.

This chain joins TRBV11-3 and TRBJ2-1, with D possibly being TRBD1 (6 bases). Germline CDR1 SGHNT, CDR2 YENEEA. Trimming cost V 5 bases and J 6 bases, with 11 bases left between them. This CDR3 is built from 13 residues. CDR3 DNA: TGTGCCAGCAGCCTTGACAGGACCAATGAGCAGTTCTTC. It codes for CASSLDRTNEQFF.

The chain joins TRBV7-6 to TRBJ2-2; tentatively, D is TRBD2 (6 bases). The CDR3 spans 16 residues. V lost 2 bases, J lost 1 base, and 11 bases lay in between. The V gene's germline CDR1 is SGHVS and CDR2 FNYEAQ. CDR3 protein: CASSLWAGQNTGELFF. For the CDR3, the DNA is TGTGCCAGCAGCTTATGGGCGGGGCAGAACACCGGGGAGCTGTTTTTT.

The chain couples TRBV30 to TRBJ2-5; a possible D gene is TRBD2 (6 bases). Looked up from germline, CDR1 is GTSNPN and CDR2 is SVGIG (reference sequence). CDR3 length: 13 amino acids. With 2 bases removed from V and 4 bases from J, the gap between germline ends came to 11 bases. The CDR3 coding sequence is TGTGCCTGGAGTATCTCGGGAGTAGAGACCCAGTACTTC. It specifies CAWSISGVETQYF.

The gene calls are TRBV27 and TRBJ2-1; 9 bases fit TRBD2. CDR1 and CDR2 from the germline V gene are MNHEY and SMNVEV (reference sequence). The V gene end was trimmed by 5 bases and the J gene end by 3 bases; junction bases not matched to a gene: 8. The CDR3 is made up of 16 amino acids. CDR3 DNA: TGTGCCAGCAGTCGGCCACTAGCGGGCCTCTACAATGAGCAGTTCTTC. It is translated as CASSRPLAGLYNEQFF.

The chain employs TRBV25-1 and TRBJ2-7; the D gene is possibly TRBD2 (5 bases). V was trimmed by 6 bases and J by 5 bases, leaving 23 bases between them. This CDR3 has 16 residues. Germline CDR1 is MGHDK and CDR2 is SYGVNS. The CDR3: CASSARERVMFHEQYF. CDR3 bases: TGTGCCAGCAGCGCGAGGGAGAGGGTGATGTTCCACGAGCAGTACTTC.

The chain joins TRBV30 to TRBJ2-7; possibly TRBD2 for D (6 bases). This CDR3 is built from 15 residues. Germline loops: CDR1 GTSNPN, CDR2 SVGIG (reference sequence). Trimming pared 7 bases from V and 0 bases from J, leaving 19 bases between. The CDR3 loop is CASARVVAASYEQYF. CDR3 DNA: TGTGCCTCCGCCAGGGTGGTAGCGGCCTCCTACGAGCAGTACTTC.

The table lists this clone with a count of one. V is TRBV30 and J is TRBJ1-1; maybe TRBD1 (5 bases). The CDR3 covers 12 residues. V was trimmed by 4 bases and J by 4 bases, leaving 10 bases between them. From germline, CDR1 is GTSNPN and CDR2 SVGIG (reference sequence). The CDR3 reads CAWTGIFTEAFF. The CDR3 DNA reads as TGTGCCTGGACAGGGATATTCACTGAAGCTTTCTTT.

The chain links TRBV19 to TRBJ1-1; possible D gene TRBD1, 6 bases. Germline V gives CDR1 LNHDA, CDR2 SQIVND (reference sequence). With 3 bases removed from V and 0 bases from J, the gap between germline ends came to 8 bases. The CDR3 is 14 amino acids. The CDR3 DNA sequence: TGTGCCAGTAGTATCGGACAGATGAACACTGAAGCTTTCTTT. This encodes CASSIGQMNTEAFF.

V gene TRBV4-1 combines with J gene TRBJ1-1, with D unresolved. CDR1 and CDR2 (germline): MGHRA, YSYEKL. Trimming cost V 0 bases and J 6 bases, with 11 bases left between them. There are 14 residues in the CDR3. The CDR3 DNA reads TGCGCCAGCAGCCAAGAACGCGGTAGCGCTGAAGCTTTCTTT. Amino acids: CASSQERGSAEAFF.

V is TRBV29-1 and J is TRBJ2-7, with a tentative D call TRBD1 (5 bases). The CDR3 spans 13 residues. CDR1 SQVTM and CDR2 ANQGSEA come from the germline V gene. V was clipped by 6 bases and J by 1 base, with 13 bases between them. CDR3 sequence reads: CSVNGADSYEQYF. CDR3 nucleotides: TGCAGCGTCAATGGGGCCGATTCCTACGAGCAGTACTTC.

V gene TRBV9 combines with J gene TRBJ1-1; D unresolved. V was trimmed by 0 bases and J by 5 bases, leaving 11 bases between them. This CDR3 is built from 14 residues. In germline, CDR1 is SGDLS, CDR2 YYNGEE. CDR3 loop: CASSVGPSETEAFF. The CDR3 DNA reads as TGTGCCAGCAGCGTAGGTCCCAGCGAGACTGAAGCTTTCTTT.

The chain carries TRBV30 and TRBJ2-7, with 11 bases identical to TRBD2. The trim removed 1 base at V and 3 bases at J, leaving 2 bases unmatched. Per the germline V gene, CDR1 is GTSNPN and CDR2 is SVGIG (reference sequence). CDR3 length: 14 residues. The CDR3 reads CAWSATSGGYEQYF. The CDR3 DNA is TGTGCCTGGAGTGCTACTAGCGGGGGCTACGAGCAGTACTTC.

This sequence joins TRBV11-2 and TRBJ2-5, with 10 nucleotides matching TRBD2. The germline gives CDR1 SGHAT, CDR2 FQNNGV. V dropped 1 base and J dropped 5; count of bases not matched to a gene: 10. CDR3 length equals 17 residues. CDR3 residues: CASSLGMGTSETETQYF. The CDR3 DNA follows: TGTGCCAGCAGCTTAGGAATGGGGACTAGCGAGACGGAGACCCAGTACTTC.

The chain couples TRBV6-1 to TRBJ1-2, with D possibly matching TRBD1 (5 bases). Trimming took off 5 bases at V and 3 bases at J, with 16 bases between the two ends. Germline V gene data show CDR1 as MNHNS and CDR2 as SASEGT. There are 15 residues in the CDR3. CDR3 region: CASSSNGGADYGYTF. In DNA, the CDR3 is TGTGCCAGCAGTTCGAACGGCGGGGCCGACTATGGCTACACCTTC.

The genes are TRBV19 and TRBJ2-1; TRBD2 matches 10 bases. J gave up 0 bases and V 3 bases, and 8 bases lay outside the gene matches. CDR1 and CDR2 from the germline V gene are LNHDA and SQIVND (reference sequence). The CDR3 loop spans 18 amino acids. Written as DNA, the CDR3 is TGTGCCAGTAGTATTGAGCGGGAGGGCGGAAGCTCCTACAATGAGCAGTTCTTC. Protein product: CASSIEREGGSSYNEQFF.

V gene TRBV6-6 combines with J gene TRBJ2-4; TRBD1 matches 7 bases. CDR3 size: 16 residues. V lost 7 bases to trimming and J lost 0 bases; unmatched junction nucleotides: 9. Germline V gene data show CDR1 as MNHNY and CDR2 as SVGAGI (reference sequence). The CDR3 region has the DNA TGTGCCAGCAACGCACAGGGGCTTTTAGCCAAAAACATTCAGTACTTC. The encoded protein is CASNAQGLLAKNIQYF.

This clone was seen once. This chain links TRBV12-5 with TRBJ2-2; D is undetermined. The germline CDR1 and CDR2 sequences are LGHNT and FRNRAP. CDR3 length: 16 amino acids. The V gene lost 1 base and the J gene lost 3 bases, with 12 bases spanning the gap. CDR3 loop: CASGLAKSLYTGELFF. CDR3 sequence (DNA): TGTGCTAGTGGTTTGGCTAAGTCCCTTTACACCGGGGAGCTGTTTTTT.

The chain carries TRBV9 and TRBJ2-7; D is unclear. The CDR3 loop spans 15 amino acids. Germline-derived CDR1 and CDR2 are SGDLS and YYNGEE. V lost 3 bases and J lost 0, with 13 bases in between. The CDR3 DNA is TGTGCCAGCAGCGCCAGTGGTAAAAGCTCCTACGAGCAGTACTTC. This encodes CASSASGKSSYEQYF.

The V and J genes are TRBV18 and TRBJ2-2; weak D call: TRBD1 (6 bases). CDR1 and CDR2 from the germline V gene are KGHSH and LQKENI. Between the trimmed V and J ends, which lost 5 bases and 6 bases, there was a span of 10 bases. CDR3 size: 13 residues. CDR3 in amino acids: CASSSTGPGELFF. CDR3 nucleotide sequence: TGTGCCAGCTCATCTACAGGGCCCGGGGAGCTGTTTTTT.

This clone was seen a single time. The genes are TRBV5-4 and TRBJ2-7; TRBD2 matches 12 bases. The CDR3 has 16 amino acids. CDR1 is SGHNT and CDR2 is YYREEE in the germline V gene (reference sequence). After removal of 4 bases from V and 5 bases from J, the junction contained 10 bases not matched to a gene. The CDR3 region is CASSTRTSGTRDEQYF. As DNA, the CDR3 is TGTGCCAGCAGCACCCGGACTAGCGGGACCCGGGACGAGCAGTACTTC. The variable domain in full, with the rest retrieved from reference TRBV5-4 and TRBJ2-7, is ETGVTQSPTHLIKTRGQQVTLRCSSQSGHNTVSWYQQALGQGPQFIFQYYREEENGRGNFPPRFSGLQFPNYSSELNVNALELDDSALYLCASSTRTSGTRDEQYFGPGTRLTVT.

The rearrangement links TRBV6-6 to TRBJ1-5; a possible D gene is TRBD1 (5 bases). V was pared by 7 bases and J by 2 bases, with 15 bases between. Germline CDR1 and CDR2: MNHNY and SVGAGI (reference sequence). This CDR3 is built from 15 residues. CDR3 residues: CASIANRNGNQPQHF. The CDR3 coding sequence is TGTGCCAGCATCGCGAACAGGAATGGCAATCAGCCCCAGCATTTT.

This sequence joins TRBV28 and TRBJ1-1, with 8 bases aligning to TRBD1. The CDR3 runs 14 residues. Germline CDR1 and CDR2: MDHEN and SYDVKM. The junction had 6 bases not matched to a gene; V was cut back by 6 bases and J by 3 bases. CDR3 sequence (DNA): TGTGCCAGCAGCTCCGGGACAGGAGACACTGAAGCTTTCTTT. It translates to CASSSGTGDTEAFF.

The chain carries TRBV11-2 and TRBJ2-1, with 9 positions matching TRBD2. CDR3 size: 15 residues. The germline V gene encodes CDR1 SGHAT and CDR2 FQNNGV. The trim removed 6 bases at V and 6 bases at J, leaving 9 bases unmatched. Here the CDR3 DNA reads TGTGCCAGCAGGAAACTAGCGGGCCCCTTCAATGAGCAGTTCTTC. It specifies CASRKLAGPFNEQFF.

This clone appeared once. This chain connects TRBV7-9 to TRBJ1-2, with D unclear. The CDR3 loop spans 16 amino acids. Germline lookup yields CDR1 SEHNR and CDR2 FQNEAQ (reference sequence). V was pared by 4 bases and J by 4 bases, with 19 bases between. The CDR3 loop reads CASSSQGAGAFYGYTF. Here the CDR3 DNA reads TGTGCCAGCAGCTCCCAAGGTGCAGGTGCTTTCTATGGCTACACCTTC.